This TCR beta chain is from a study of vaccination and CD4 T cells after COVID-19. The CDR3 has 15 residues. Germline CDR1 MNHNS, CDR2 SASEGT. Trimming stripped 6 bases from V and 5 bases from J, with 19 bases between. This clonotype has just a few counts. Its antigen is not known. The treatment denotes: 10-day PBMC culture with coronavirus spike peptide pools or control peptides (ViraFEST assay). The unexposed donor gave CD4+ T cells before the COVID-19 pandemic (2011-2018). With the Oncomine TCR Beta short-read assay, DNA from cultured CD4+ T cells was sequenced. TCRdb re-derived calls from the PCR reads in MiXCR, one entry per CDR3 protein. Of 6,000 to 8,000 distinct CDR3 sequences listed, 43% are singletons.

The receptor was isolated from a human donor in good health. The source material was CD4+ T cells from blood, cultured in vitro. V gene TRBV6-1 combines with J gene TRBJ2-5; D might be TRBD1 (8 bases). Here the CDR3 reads CASRPGDRGGETQYF. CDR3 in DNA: TGTGCCAGCAGACCTGGAGACAGGGGAGGGGAGACCCAGTACTTC.